A selection of T cell receptor beta chains follows, all from one sample in a study of T cells in Graves' hyperthyroidism and ophthalmopathy. In TCRdb, the multiplex PCR reads were re-called with MiXCR into one record per CDR3 protein. The table shows under 450,000 distinct CDR3 sequences, with about 17% occurring only once. What was sequenced was blood. These receptors all come from a woman in her twenties or thirties with Graves' hyperthyroidism that later progressed to Graves' ophthalmopathy. Both conserved end residues are part of each CDR3. D genes are given only for firm matches. Some rows mark clone size as missing; the rest say once, few, many or name a class of expanded clone.

cdr3_aa cdr3_nt v_call cdr3_length clone_size j_call d_call
CATSKDGDTDTQYF TGTGCCACCAGTAAGGACGGAGACACAGATACGCAGTATTTT TRBV24-1 14 many TRBJ2-3 -
CASSFFGTSALVSEQFF TGCGCCAGCAGCTTCTTTGGGACTAGCGCCCTAGTGTCTGAGCAGTTCTTC TRBV5-1 17 many TRBJ2-1 TRBD2
CASSFFHETGFDNEQFF TGTGCCAGCAGTTTTTTTCACGAGACAGGGTTTGACAATGAGCAGTTCTTC TRBV6-1 17 many TRBJ2-1 TRBD1
CASSEGQTPYGYTF TGTGCCAGTAGCGAGGGACAGACACCCTATGGCTACACCTTC TRBV19 14 many TRBJ1-2 TRBD1
CASILIPEAFF TGTGCCAGCATTTTGATCCCTGAAGCTTTCTTT TRBV6-4 11 - TRBJ1-1 -
CASSTGTVEETQYF TGTGCCAGCAGTACCGGGACAGTAGAAGAGACCCAGTACTTC TRBV12-3/TRBV12-4 14 - TRBJ2-5 TRBD1
CPISVSGGAPTGELFF TGTCCCATCAGTGTCTCAGGGGGGGCCCCGACCGGGGAGCTGTTTTTT TRBV10-3 16 - TRBJ2-2 -
CASSLVGGTAQEAQYF TGTGCCAGCAGTCTGGTGGGAGGGACGGCCCAAGAGGCCCAGTACTTC TRBV28 16 - TRBJ2-5 TRBD2
CASSPAPWTLDYEQYF TGTGCCAGCAGTCCTGCCCCCTGGACTCTCGATTACGAGCAGTACTTC TRBV28 16 many TRBJ2-7 -
CAWGFGGANIQYF TGTGCCTGGGGATTTGGGGGGGCGAACATTCAGTACTTC TRBV30 13 - TRBJ2-4 -
CAISETQVPFGTDTQYF TGTGCCATCAGTGAGACCCAGGTCCCCTTTGGGACAGATACGCAGTATTTT TRBV10-3 17 - TRBJ2-3 -
CASRIPTGGDEQYF TGCGCCAGCAGAATACCAACGGGAGGGGACGAGCAGTACTTC TRBV5-1 14 few TRBJ2-7 TRBD2
CASSPRTGQETQYF TGTGCCAGCTCACCACGTACAGGTCAAGAGACCCAGTACTTC TRBV18 14 many TRBJ2-5 -
CASSLKAGKNTEAFF TGTGCCAGCAGCTTGAAAGCGGGGAAGAACACTGAAGCTTTCTTT TRBV5-4 15 few TRBJ1-1 -
CASSYVSTVTAGYTF TGTGCCAGCAGTTACGTATCGACAGTTACAGCTGGCTACACCTTC TRBV6-1 15 many TRBJ1-2 -
CATSDPKSGNTDTQYF TGTGCCACCAGTGACCCCAAGAGCGGTAACACAGATACGCAGTATTTT TRBV24-1 16 - TRBJ2-3 -
CSVPSGKGVEQFF TGCAGCGTTCCCAGCGGAAAAGGCGTGGAGCAGTTCTTC TRBV29-1 13 many TRBJ2-1 -
CASRRLAGGKETQYF TGCGCCAGCAGACGACTAGCGGGGGGGAAAGAGACCCAGTACTTC TRBV10-2 15 - TRBJ2-5 TRBD2